This is a list of T cell receptor beta chains from one sample in a study of blood T cell repertoires in COVID-19. The repertoire was sequenced with immunoSEQ multiplex PCR; TCRdb's copy has only in-frame clones and lacks some. This table has 240,000 or so clones, more than 70% appearing once. The sample was peripheral blood. These receptors were taken from a man aged 80 or over with acute or convalescent COVID-19. The conserved cysteine and the conserved F or W are not part of the CDR3 here.

>TRBV24-1
ATSESVAKNIQY
>TRBV28
ASSFFITGELF
>TRBV11-2
ASSASGVRTEAF
>TRBV5-8
ASSLRGGNEQF
>TRBV4-1
ASSQDQSPLH
>TRBV14
ASSQDRGRSSEQF
>TRBV10-1
ASPRGGLVGNQPQH
>TRBV23-1
ASSQSGGQGASGANVLT
>TRBV5-1
ASSLDRETDTQY
>TRBV29-1
SVGGPEYEQY
>TRBV12-3/TRBV12-4
ASSFQGNYGYT
>TRBV3-1/TRBV3-2
ASSQVSLAQSGNTIY
>TRBV28
ASEDSPNYGYT
>TRBV19
ASTPGGAPNSPLH
>TRBV13
ASSLGSSGTGGELF
>TRBV5-8
ASSQQLQGAGYT